This T cell receptor beta chain was observed in a study of cytomegalovirus exposure and HLA in healthy donors. Study-level information: Out of approximately 400 genotyped donors, approximately 84% belonged to the Caucasian-associated ancestry cluster. Study-level findings and limits: DRB1 showed the most TCR associations and HLA-C the fewest in a later analysis, as rates varied by HLA locus. In a later analysis, compared with equally common non-associated chains, HLA-associated beta chains were more expanded.

On this clone: The antigen is not known.

This CDR3 spans 14 amino acids. CDR1 is SGHNT, CDR2 YYREEE, per germline (reference sequence). The germline V and J ends were trimmed by 4 bases and 0 bases, with 11 bases remaining between them. The PCR contained 60 Vbeta and 13 Jbeta primers. TCRdb keeps only in-frame clones here, not all; method: immunoSEQ multiplex PCR. The table lists some 45,000 clones, 70% to 80% of them singletons, with approximately 6% in the top ten. The chain couples TRBV5-4 to TRBJ2-7, with a tentative D call TRBD1 (6 bases). The sequence derives from a man aged 25 to 40 in good health and CMV-seronegative. The material sequenced was PBMCs. In DNA form, the CDR3 reads TGTGCCAGCAGCACCGGACAGAGCTCCTACGAGCAGTACTTC. Its translation: CASSTGQSSYEQYF.